This T cell receptor (beta chain) derives from a study of cytomegalovirus exposure and HLA in healthy donors. Study outcomes and limitations: Listed as cytomegalovirus-associated were 150 to 200 TCR beta chains.

The study ran its PCR with 60 Vbeta and 13 Jbeta primers. Here immunoSEQ multiplex PCR was the method, and the copy in TCRdb shows in-frame clones only, minus some. Here the sample spans under 150,000 clones, under 85% being singletons. On this clone itself: Its target is not known.

The CDR3 length is 15 residues. Trimming took 5 bases from V and 0 from J, leaving 14 bases between them. Germline CDR1 and CDR2: SGHDT and YYEEEE. The sequencing input was PBMCs. V usage is TRBV5-6 and J usage is TRBJ1-1; maybe TRBD1 (6 bases). The TCR comes from a woman in her 40s in good health and CMV-seropositive. The CDR3 here is CASSKTGVLNTEAFF. The CDR3 region has the DNA TGTGCCAGCAGTAAGACAGGAGTATTGAACACTGAAGCTTTCTTT.